Below are 8 T cell receptor beta chains sequenced from a single sample in a study of Graves' ophthalmopathy and Graves' hyperthyroidism. RNA transcripts provided the template for amplifying TCR beta CDR3 regions. HTBI primers were employed in first-round RT-PCR, then a second-round multiplex PCR followed. MiXCR, applied by TCRdb to the multiplex PCR reads, yields one record per CDR3 protein. The data contain approximately 480,000 distinct CDR3 sequences, around an eighth of them singletons. The sequenced material came from blood. Source of these receptors: a woman aged 25 to 45 with Graves' ophthalmopathy.

There are many counts of this clonotype. The chain employs TRBV28 and TRBJ1-2, with a weak D call TRBD1 (6 bases). The CDR3 totals 13 residues. From germline, CDR1 is MDHEN and CDR2 SYDVKM. Trimming removed 5 bases at V and 3 bases at J, with 10 bases between. CDR3 sequence reads: CASSSRTDYGYTF. CDR3 DNA: TGTGCCAGCAGTAGCAGGACAGACTATGGCTACACCTTC.

In its sample, this clonotype was seen many times. The gene calls are TRBV30 and TRBJ2-2, with 9 nucleotides matching TRBD1. Trimming cost V 5 bases and J 4 bases; bases outside gene matches: 5. Germline loops: CDR1 GTSNPN, CDR2 SVGIG (reference sequence). This CDR3 has 14 residues. CDR3 nucleotides: TGTGCCTGGGCACAGGGGGCGGTCACCGGGGAGCTGTTTTTT. Translating it yields CAWAQGAVTGELFF.

The chain recombines TRBV27 with TRBJ1-1; D is possibly TRBD1 (5 bases). The CDR3 covers 11 residues. Germline CDR1 reads MNHEY; CDR2 reads SMNVEV (reference sequence). V gave up 8 bases and J gave up 5 bases, with 9 bases separating them. In nucleotides, the CDR3 is TGTGCCAGCGGCTGGGGGACTGAAGCTTTCTTT. Translation gives CASGWGTEAFF.

This clonotype was recorded many times. The CDR3 coding sequence is TGCGCCAGCAGCTTGGAGCTGGGGGCCCAGTACTTC. It yields the protein CASSLELGAQYF. This rearrangement joins TRBV5-1 to TRBJ2-5, with D perhaps assigned TRBD1 or TRBD2 (5 bases each). The CDR3 totals 12 residues. Germline V gene sequence: CDR1 SGHRS, CDR2 YFSETQ. V dropped 0 bases and J dropped 9 bases, with 9 bases sitting between them.

This clonotype was counted at least ten times. This chain links TRBV28 with TRBJ1-2, with 9 bases identical to TRBD1. This CDR3 spans 18 amino acids. Germline CDR1 and CDR2: MDHEN and SYDVKM. J was trimmed by 0 bases and V by 1 base; bases with no gene match: 9. The CDR3 loop is CASSLSGTGSLTNYGYTF. CDR3 DNA: TGTGCCAGCAGTTTATCAGGGACAGGGAGTTTAACTAACTATGGCTACACCTTC.

This clonotype was observed many times. The genes are TRBV12-3 or TRBV12-4 and TRBJ2-5, with TRBD2 identical over 11 bases. There are 16 residues in the CDR3. V was clipped by 6 bases and J by 3 bases; unmatched bases: 9. CDR3 in amino acids: CASSQDLAGGKETQYF. The CDR3 nucleotides are TGTGCCAGCAGCCAAGACCTAGCGGGGGGAAAAGAGACCCAGTACTTC.

This clonotype has ten or more counts. The chain has TRBV30 and TRBJ1-1; 8 bases agree with TRBD1. The germline V gene has CDR1 GTSNPN and CDR2 SVGIG (reference sequence). The CDR3 extends over 11 amino acids. V lost 7 bases to trimming and J lost 6 bases; unmatched junction nucleotides: 4. The CDR3 DNA follows: TGTGCCTCCCGGACAGGGCCTGAAGCTTTCTTT. Translating gives CASRTGPEAFF.

The sample holds many counts of this clonotype. The chain uses TRBV6-1 and TRBJ1-6, with D hard to call. V was pared by 6 bases and J by 12 bases, with 12 bases between. This CDR3 spans 12 amino acids. CDR1 MNHNS and CDR2 SASEGT come from the germline V gene. CDR3 in amino acids: CASSKGRGPLHF. The CDR3 nucleotides read TGTGCCAGCAGCAAAGGTCGAGGACCCCTCCACTTT.